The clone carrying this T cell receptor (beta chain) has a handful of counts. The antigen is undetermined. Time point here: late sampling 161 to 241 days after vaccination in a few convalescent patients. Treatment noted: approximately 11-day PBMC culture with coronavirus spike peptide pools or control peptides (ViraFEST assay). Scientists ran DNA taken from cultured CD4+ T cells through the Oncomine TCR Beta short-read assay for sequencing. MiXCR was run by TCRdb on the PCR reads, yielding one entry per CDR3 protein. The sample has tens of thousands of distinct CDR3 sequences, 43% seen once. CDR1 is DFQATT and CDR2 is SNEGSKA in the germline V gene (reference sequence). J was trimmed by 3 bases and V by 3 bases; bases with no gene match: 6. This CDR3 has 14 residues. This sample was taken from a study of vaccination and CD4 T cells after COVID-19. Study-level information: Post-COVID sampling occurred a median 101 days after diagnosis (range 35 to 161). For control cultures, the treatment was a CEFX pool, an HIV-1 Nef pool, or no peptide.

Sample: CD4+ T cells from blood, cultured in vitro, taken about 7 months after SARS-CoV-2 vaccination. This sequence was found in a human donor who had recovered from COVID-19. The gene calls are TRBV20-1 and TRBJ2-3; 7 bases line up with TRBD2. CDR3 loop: CSASSRGRTDTQYF. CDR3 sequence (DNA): TGCAGTGCTAGTAGTCGCGGGAGAACAGATACGCAGTATTTT.